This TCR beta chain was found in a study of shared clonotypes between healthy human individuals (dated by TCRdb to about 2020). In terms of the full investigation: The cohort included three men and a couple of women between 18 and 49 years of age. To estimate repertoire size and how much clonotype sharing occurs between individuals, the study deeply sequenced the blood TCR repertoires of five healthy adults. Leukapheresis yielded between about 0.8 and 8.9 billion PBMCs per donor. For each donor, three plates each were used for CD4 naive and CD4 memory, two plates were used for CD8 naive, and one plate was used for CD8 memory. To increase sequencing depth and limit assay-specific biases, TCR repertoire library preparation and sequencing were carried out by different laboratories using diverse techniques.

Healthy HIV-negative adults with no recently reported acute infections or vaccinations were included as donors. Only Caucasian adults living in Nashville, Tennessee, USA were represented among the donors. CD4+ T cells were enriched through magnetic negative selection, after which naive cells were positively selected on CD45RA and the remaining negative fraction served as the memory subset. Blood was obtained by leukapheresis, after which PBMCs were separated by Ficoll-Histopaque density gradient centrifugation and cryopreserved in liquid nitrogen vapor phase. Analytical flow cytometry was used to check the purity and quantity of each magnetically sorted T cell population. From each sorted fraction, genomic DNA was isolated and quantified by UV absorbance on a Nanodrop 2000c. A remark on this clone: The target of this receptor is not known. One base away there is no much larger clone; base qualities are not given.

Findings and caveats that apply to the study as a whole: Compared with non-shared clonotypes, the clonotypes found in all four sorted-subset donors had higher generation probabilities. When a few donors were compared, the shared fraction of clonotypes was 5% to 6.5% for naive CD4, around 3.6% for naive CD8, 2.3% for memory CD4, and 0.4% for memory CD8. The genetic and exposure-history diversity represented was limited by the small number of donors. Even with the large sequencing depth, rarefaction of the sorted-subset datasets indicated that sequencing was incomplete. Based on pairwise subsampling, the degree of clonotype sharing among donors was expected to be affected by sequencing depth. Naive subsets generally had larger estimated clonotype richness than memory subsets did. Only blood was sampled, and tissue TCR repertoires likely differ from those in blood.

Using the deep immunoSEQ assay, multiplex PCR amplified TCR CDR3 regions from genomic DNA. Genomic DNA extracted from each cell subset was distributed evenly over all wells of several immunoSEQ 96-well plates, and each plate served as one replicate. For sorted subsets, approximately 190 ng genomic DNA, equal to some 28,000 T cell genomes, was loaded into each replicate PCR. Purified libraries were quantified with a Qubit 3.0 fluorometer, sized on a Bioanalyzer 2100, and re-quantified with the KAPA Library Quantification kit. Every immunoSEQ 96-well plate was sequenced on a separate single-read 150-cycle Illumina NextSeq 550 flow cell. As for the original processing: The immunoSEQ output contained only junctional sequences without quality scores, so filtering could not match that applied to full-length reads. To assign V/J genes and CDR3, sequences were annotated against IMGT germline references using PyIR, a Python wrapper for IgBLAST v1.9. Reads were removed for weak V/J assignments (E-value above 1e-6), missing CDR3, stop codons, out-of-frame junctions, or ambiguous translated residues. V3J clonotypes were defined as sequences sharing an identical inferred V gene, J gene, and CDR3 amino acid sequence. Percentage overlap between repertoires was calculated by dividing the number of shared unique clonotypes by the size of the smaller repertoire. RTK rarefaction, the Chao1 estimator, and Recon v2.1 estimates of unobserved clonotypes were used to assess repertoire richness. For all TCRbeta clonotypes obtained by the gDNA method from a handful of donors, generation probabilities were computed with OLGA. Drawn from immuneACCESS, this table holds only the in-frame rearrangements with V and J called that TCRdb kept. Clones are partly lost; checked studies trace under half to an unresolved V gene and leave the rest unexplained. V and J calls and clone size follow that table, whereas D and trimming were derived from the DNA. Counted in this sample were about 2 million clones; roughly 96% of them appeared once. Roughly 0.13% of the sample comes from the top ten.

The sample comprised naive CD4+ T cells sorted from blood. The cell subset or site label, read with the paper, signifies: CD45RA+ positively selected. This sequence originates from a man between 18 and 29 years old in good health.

The nucleotides are TGTGCCAGTAGTGAATCTGCGGAAGGGGGCGGTGGCTACACCTTC. Translated, this gives CASSESAEGGGGYTF. The chain employs TRBV5-4 and TRBJ1-2; 7 central bases correspond to TRBD1. Including the terminal cysteine and phenylalanine, the CDR3 comprises 15 residues. Solely the CDR3 DNA is kept, with 45 bases framed from the first base. Looking up the germline V gene (reference sequence) yields CDR1 SGHNT and CDR2 YYREEE. At the junction V is shortened by 8 bases and J by 7 bases; bases outside the gene matches: 17.